The rows below give T cell receptor beta chains drawn from one sample of a study of beta chain features in type 1 diabetes. Clones were read by immunoSEQ multiplex PCR, and TCRdb kept only the in-frame ones, dropping some. The sample yields over 300,000 clones, 7.5% to 9% seen once. Sequencing was performed on central memory CD4+ T cells from blood. The receptors here all came from a woman between 18 and 29 years old in good health. CDR3s include the opening cysteine and the closing phenylalanine or tryptophan. Fields, in order: V gene, J gene, D gene, clone size, CDR3 protein, CDR3 DNA. A D gene is named only where the DNA matches it firmly. Clone size appears in some rows only: once, few, many, or a class for an expanded clone.

>TRBV11-1|TRBJ2-1|NA|NA
CASSLEGLSNEQFF
TGTGCCAGCAGCTTAGAAGGGCTTTCAAATGAGCAGTTCTTC
>TRBV28|TRBJ2-7|NA|few
CATTAGTYEQYF
TGTGCCACCACCGCAGGGACCTACGAGCAGTACTTC
>TRBV6-5|TRBJ1-2|NA|NA
CASRPQARYGYTF
TGTGCCAGCCGACCACAGGCGCGCTATGGCTACACCTTC
>TRBV6-1|TRBJ1-2|TRBD1|NA
CASSRDRGPHGYTF
TGTGCCAGCAGCCGGGACAGGGGGCCCCATGGCTACACCTTC
>TRBV18|TRBJ2-1|TRBD2|many
CASSPPRRELGNEQFF
TGTGCCAGCTCACCACCGCGGCGGGAGTTGGGGAATGAGCAGTTCTTC
>TRBV7-2|TRBJ2-7|TRBD2|NA
CASSSTSGPSYEQYF
TGTGCCAGCAGCTCAACTAGCGGGCCTTCCTACGAGCAGTACTTC
>TRBV7-9|TRBJ2-7|NA|few
CASHQIYEQYF
TGTGCAAGTCACCAGATCTACGAGCAGTACTTC
>TRBV27|TRBJ2-7|NA|NA
CASSRGLPPHEQYF
TGTGCCAGCAGTAGAGGGCTACCTCCCCACGAGCAGTACTTC
>TRBV5-4|TRBJ2-7|TRBD1|few
CASSLGSGQRSYEQYF
TGTGCCAGCAGCTTGGGATCGGGACAGAGATCCTACGAGCAGTACTTC
>TRBV20-1|TRBJ2-5|NA|NA
CSTQWGTQYF
TGCAGTACACAATGGGGGACCCAGTACTTC
>TRBV6-5|TRBJ1-3|TRBD1|few
CASRDRRLSGNTIYF
TGTGCCAGCAGGGACAGGCGGCTCTCTGGAAACACCATATATTTT
>TRBV6-1|TRBJ2-7|NA|few
CASSDGAWYEQYF
TGTGCCAGCAGTGACGGAGCCTGGTACGAGCAGTACTTC
>TRBV5-1|TRBJ2-3|TRBD1|few
CASSLSFGTGHTDTQYF
TGCGCCAGCAGCTTGAGTTTTGGGACAGGGCACACAGATACGCAGTATTTT
>TRBV7-6|TRBJ2-4|TRBD1|NA
CASILSGTDENIQYF
TGTGCCAGCATCCTCTCCGGGACAGACGAAAACATTCAGTACTTC